The clone carrying this T cell receptor (beta chain) turned up a few times. Its target is unknown. This sample was taken from a study of T-cell reconstitution after alpha-beta-depleted transplantation in children. The study's findings and limits: Certain patients had high TCRbeta diversity at day 60, and it came from recipient T cells and thymic progenitors that survived. A year post-transplant, T-cell counts and diversity derived mostly from newly produced T cells. Reported findings indicate that, about two months after transplant, alpha-beta T cells came from several hundred expanded clones, which were derived from non-depleted graft cells.

Preparation of the TCRbeta library involved a method that used unique molecular identifiers. TCRdb called the PCR reads again in MiXCR, with one record for every CDR3 protein. The sample has around 800,000 distinct CDR3 sequences; roughly 15% are singletons. Trimming shortened V by 4 bases and J by 0 bases, and 16 bases separated the two germline ends. CDR3 length: 16 amino acids. From germline, CDR1 is SGDLS and CDR2 YYNGEE. This sample comprised PBMCs, mostly from graft donor cells, obtained 360 days after TCRalphabeta/CD19-depleted stem cell transplant. This clonotype originated in a male patient younger than 18 who had a stem cell transplant for acute lymphoblastic leukemia, so the T cells may come from the graft donor. The gene calls are TRBV9 and TRBJ1-2; maybe TRBD1 (5 bases). The CDR3 is CASSPLHTTANYGYTF. CDR3 sequence (DNA): TGTGCCAGCAGCCCGCTACACACGACAGCTAACTATGGCTACACCTTC.